A selection of T cell receptor beta chains follows, all from one sample in a study of PD-L1 blockade in urothelial cancer. Assay used: immunoSEQ multiplex PCR; TCRdb lists only in-frame clones, some missing. The table has over 65,000 clones, almost 90% seen once. The sequenced sample was PBMCs, obtained around atezolizumab (anti-PD-L1) treatment. Every receptor here comes from a man between 65 and 80 years old with urothelial cancer. Both conserved end residues are part of each CDR3. Clone size is stated in some rows and not others, as once, few, many or a class when expanded.

>TRBJ2-7|TRBV9|-
CASSVSGISYEQYF
>TRBJ1-3|TRBV18|-
CASSPPSGSSSGNTIYF
>TRBJ2-1|TRBV19|-
CASSGREGLYNEQFF
>TRBJ2-3|TRBV5-6|once
CASSLAGVIDTQYF
>TRBJ2-7|TRBV7-9|-
CASSLAGTSGRGEQYF
>TRBJ2-2|TRBV27|-
CASSPQGGELFF
>TRBJ2-3|TRBV4-1|-
CASSQVSLYPDTQYF
>TRBJ2-7|TRBV11-2|-
CASSLGRASTYEQYF
>TRBJ2-1|TRBV27|-
CASSLAGSTYNEQFF
>TRBJ1-2|TRBV5-1|-
CASSLAGDYGYTF
>TRBJ2-5|TRBV5-4|-
CASSPGGLAGGGETQYF
>TRBJ2-1|TRBV7-3|-
CASSSQRERRDEQFF
>TRBJ2-3|TRBV7-2|-
CASSLEGQRVSTDTQYF
>TRBJ2-1|TRBV29-1|-
CSVERGGTARNEQFF
>TRBJ2-5|TRBV6-1|-
CASSDGGATETQYF
>TRBJ2-7|TRBV7-9|-
CASSLVGSGVVAGAHEQYF
>TRBJ2-1|TRBV2|-
CASSVLPPAGSYNEQFF
>TRBJ2-7|TRBV15|-
CATSREGRQGGYEQYF
>TRBJ2-5|TRBV18|-
CASSRTQGLSQETQYF
>TRBJ2-1|TRBV7-8|-
CASRHQRGLAGGGEQFF
>TRBJ2-1|TRBV5-4|-
CASSLAPLTSGSRYNEQFF
>TRBJ2-1|TRBV7-9|-
CASSPMTSGRANEQFF
>TRBJ2-7|TRBV7-9|-
CASSHLQNEQYF
>TRBJ2-5|TRBV7-9|-
CASSKGGEQQETQYF
>TRBJ2-3|TRBV6-1|-
CASKGGGHYTQYF
>TRBJ2-3|TRBV5-1|-
CASRSRAGTDTQYF
>TRBJ1-1|TRBV10-3|-
CAISAGRSTEAFF
>TRBJ2-7|TRBV15|once
CATSSGYTGEFYEQYF
>TRBJ1-3|TRBV15|-
CATSSFLQGFSGNTIYF
>TRBJ2-7|TRBV19|-
CASSPPDKYEQYF
>TRBJ1-1|TRBV27|-
CASSLFATGLEAFF
>TRBJ2-3|TRBV7-3|once
CASSGVGGSTDTQYF
>TRBJ2-2|TRBV7-9|once
CASSHRPDSLPGDTGELFF
>TRBJ2-1|TRBV7-2|once
CASELMDLAGVEQFF
>TRBJ2-2|TRBV9|-
CASSPYQGAPGELFF
>TRBJ1-5|TRBV30|-
CAWSVRGPGPQHF
>TRBJ1-1|TRBV10-2|-
CASSKMTGTGGTEAFF
>TRBJ2-3|TRBV2|few
CATRQGSTDTQYF
>TRBJ2-7|TRBV29-1|-
CSVQGDSFEQYF
>TRBJ1-1|TRBV5-1|-
CASSFNVGVNTEAFF
>TRBJ1-2|TRBV10-2|once
CASSESRGLAGTF
>TRBJ2-7|TRBV2|-
CASSQDTSYEQYF
>TRBJ2-1|TRBV20-1|-
CRGAAGNEQFF
>TRBJ2-1|TRBV5-1|once
CASSFSGTSGGNEQFF
>TRBJ2-7|TRBV19|-
CASSSLAGGRIEQYF
>TRBJ2-3|TRBV30|once
CACAPSERGFGDTQYF
>TRBJ2-3|TRBV10-1|once
CASSVADGADTQYF
>TRBJ2-1|TRBV29-1|-
CSVADRSSYNEQFF
>TRBJ2-7|TRBV5-5|-
CASSEPLGGPYEQYF
>TRBJ2-3|TRBV29-1|-
CSVEGRGGTDTQYF
>TRBJ2-3|TRBV28|-
CASSLLLGGANGDTQYF
>TRBJ2-1|TRBV11-2|-
CASSGTSLQFF
>TRBJ2-7|TRBV6-1|-
CASSGGTAAYEQYF
>TRBJ2-7|TRBV27|-
CASRRQGGDEQYF
>TRBJ2-5|TRBV11-2|-
CASSGRLAGGVGETQYF
>TRBJ2-2|TRBV5-4|-
CASSWDSGELFF
>TRBJ1-1|TRBV29-1|-
CSVYKEGNTEAFF
>TRBJ2-6|TRBV19|once
CASKEVRAGANVLTF
>TRBJ2-2|TRBV6-1|-
CASSEMGAGAGELFF
>TRBJ2-7|TRBV4-1|-
CASSQAGVKTYEQYF